This TCR beta chain came from a study of cytomegalovirus exposure and HLA in healthy donors. Study summary: For the approximately 400 genotyped donors, approximately 83% fell within the Caucasian-associated ancestry cluster.

V lost 5 bases and J 2 bases, leaving 14 bases between the germline ends. The CDR3 is 15 residues long. The V gene's germline CDR1 is SGDLS and CDR2 YYNGEE. Regarding the study as a whole: Common viral pathogens (according to a later analysis) appeared linked to several of the most significant clusters. Analyses of presence and absence presupposed an approximately uniform sequencing depth across donors.

This clone has only one observation. The antigen remains unidentified. This PCR relied on a set of 60 Vbeta primers and 13 Jbeta primers. Profiled with immunoSEQ multiplex PCR; TCRdb holds only in-frame clones, not every one. The sample lists 18,000 or so clones, about 74% seen once, with roughly 3.5% in the top ten. The receptor was derived from a man aged 18 to 30 in good health and CMV-seronegative. The sample consisted of PBMCs. V usage is TRBV9 and J usage is TRBJ2-1, with D possibly TRBD2 on 6 matching bases. CDR3 DNA sequence: TGTGCCAGCAGTAGAACGGGAGTTCCCTACAATGAGCAGTTCTTC. Its protein is CASSRTGVPYNEQFF.